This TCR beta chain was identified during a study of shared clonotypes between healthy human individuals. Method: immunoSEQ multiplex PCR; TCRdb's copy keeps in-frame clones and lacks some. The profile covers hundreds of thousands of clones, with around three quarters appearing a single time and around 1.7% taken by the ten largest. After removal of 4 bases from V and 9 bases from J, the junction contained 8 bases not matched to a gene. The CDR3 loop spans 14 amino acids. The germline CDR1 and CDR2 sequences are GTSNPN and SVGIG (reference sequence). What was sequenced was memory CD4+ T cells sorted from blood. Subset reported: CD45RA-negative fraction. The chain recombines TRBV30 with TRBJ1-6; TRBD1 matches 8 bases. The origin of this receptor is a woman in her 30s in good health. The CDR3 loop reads CAWTYGQGFSPLHF. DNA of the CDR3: TGTGCCTGGACGTACGGACAGGGCTTTTCACCCCTCCACTTT.